This TCR beta chain appears in the sequencing data of a study of OX40 agonist ivuxolimab in advanced cancers. Overall study: Subjects had a mean age of 60 years, with a range of about 23 to 85; around 80% were male. It was permissible to have had prior anti-PD-1, anti-PD-L1 or anti-CTLA-4 therapy, and less than 45% had some. Study-level points and caveats: At doses 0.1 to 3.0 mg/kg, CD4+ and CD8+ clones expanded.

Notes on this clone: The antigen is not known.

Method: immunoSEQ multiplex PCR; TCRdb's copy keeps in-frame clones and lacks some. Altogether 41,000 or so clones are present, approximately 78% being singletons, with the ten largest covering 20% to 25%. The sample consisted of CD4+ or CD8+ T cells sorted from blood, taken in a trial of the OX40 agonist ivuxolimab. The sequence derives from an adult with an advanced solid tumor such as melanoma, head and neck, liver or kidney cancer.

CDR3 loop: CASTDRGLGQPQHF. The CDR3 DNA reads TGTGCCAGTACCGACAGGGGTTTAGGTCAGCCCCAGCATTTT. The chain is built from TRBV19 and TRBJ1-5, with TRBD1 matching over 8 bases. V gave up 7 bases and J gave up 6 bases; unmatched junction bases: 8. CDR1 is LNHDA and CDR2 is SQIVND in the germline V gene (reference sequence). This CDR3 has 14 residues.